These 14 T cell receptor beta chains were all obtained from the same sample, sequenced in a study of shared clonotypes between healthy human individuals. The naive CD8 subset, CD45RO-negative cells positively selected for CCR7, excluded terminally differentiated effector memory CD45RA+ cells. Generated by immunoSEQ multiplex PCR, the TCRdb table keeps only in-frame clones and is missing some. The data contain about 2.1 million clones, just over 90% of them seen just once; the ten biggest clones take up more than 1.5%. The sequenced material came from naive CD8+ T cells from PBMCs. Receptors originate from a man aged 18-30 years in good health. Some clones in this sample may be carry-over from other donors' samples.

The rearrangement joins TRBV10-2 to TRBJ1-1; D is unclear. CDR1 is WSHSY, CDR2 SAAADI, per germline. Between the trimmed V and J ends, which lost 3 bases and 1 base, there was a span of 12 bases. The CDR3 runs 15 residues. CDR3 region: CASSEGLGANTEAFF. The CDR3 nucleotides are TGCGCCAGCAGTGAAGGACTGGGAGCGAACACTGAAGCTTTCTTT.

The chain uses TRBV27 and TRBJ2-7; D is perhaps TRBD1 or TRBD2 (5 bases each). This CDR3 is built from 17 residues. The germline V and J ends were trimmed by 6 bases and 6 bases, with 27 bases remaining between them. Per germline, CDR1 MNHEY and CDR2 SMNVEV (reference sequence). In DNA, the CDR3 is TGTGCCAGCAGATTCACCGCGGGCCTTTTTGAGAGGGGCGAGCAGTACTTC. It translates to CASRFTAGLFERGEQYF.

On this clone itself: At one of its ends the junction is not consistent with the germline gene, which may arise from a read error. The chain employs TRBV11-2 and TRBJ2-7, with D hard to call. This CDR3 has 11 residues. CDR1 is SGHAT and CDR2 is FQNNGV in the germline V gene. Here the CDR3 reads CVSSPDYEQYF. Written as DNA, the CDR3 is TGTGTCAGCAGCCCAGACTACGAGCAGTACTTC.

Comments on this clone: Other DNA sequences from this sample encode an identical CDR3 as well. This sequence joins TRBV7-8 and TRBJ2-3, with 13 positions matching TRBD2. This CDR3 region has 15 residues. The germline CDR1 and CDR2 sequences are SGHVS and FQNEAQ. J was trimmed by 3 bases and V by 3 bases; bases with no gene match: 0. The CDR3 DNA follows: TGTGCCAGCAGCTTGACTAGCGGGAGGACAGATACGCAGTATTTT. Translating it yields CASSLTSGRTDTQYF.

This sequence joins TRBV12-5 and TRBJ1-1; 9 bases fit TRBD1. V dropped 6 bases and J dropped 4; count of bases not matched to a gene: 9. Germline loops: CDR1 LGHNT, CDR2 FRNRAP. The length of the CDR3 is 15 residues. The CDR3 spells CASGHPGQGFTEAFF. CDR3 in DNA: TGTGCTAGTGGACACCCGGGACAGGGATTCACTGAAGCTTTCTTT.

This chain connects TRBV27 to TRBJ2-7; D is perhaps TRBD2 (6 bases). This CDR3 has 14 amino acids. The germline V and J ends were trimmed by 5 bases and 4 bases, with 15 bases remaining between them. The V gene's germline CDR1 is MNHEY and CDR2 SMNVEV (reference sequence). This chain's CDR3 is CASSLPAGLYEQYF. DNA of the CDR3: TGTGCCAGCAGTCTCCCCGCGGGGCTTTACGAGCAGTACTTC.

J is TRBJ2-3 and V is TRBV9, with 10 bases matching TRBD2. CDR3 length: 16 amino acids. V lost 4 bases and J lost 0; bases outside the gene matches: 5. Germline assignment: CDR1 SGDLS and CDR2 YYNGEE. The CDR3 reads CASSIAGGPSTDTQYF. The DNA of the CDR3 is TGTGCCAGCAGCATAGCGGGAGGCCCTAGCACAGATACGCAGTATTTT.

The J gene is TRBJ2-1, the V gene TRBV27; TRBD2 matches at 12 bases. V gave up 2 bases and J gave up 5 bases; unmatched junction bases: 4. The germline V gene has CDR1 MNHEY and CDR2 SMNVEV (reference sequence). CDR3 size: 16 residues. The CDR3 reads CASSLLAGGPNNEQFF. CDR3 nucleotide sequence: TGTGCCAGCAGTTTACTAGCGGGAGGGCCCAACAATGAGCAGTTCTTC.

This sequence joins TRBV6-1 and TRBJ1-5, with 7 nucleotides matching TRBD1. Germline lookup yields CDR1 MNHNS and CDR2 SASEGT. The CDR3 consists of 15 residues. The ends lost 3 bases at V and 6 bases at J; junction bases unmatched: 8. The CDR3 spells CASSDPTGTGQPQHF. CDR3 sequence (DNA): TGTGCCAGCAGTGACCCGACAGGGACCGGTCAGCCCCAGCATTTT.

Only one count was recorded for this clone. CDR3 nucleotides: TGTGCCAGCAGTTACTCGCAGGCGATGGACGAGCAGTACTTC. It codes for CASSYSQAMDEQYF. The genes are TRBV6-5 and TRBJ2-7; no reliable D call. The CDR3 runs to 14 residues. Germline V gene data show CDR1 as MNHEY and CDR2 as SVGAGI. Trimming took 0 bases from V and 5 from J, leaving 11 bases between them.

The DNA of the CDR3 is TGTGCCAGCAGCCCGTCAGGGGGCTGGCGCTACACCTTC. It specifies CASSPSGGWRYTF. The chain recombines TRBV5-4 with TRBJ1-2; TRBD1 agrees at 8 bases. J gave up 9 bases and V 4 bases, and 8 bases lay outside the gene matches. CDR1 is SGHNT and CDR2 is YYREEE in the germline V gene (reference sequence). This CDR3 region has 13 residues.

The V gene is TRBV5-5, the J gene TRBJ2-2, with 7 bases matching TRBD1. This CDR3 region has 15 residues. Germline CDR1 reads SGHKS; CDR2 reads YYEKEE (reference sequence). The V gene end was trimmed by 2 bases and the J gene end by 3 bases; junction bases not matched to a gene: 4. CDR3: CASSFPGTDTGELFF. The CDR3 DNA follows: TGTGCCAGCAGCTTTCCCGGGACAGACACCGGGGAGCTGTTTTTT. The whole variable domain, filled in from reference TRBV5-5 and TRBJ2-2, reads DAGVTQSPTHLIKTRGQQVTLRCSPISGHKSVSWYQQVLGQGPQFIFQYYEKEERGRGNFPDRFSARQFPNYSSELNVNALLLGDSALYLCASSFPGTDTGELFFGEGSRLTVL.

This clone occurred once. The chain combines TRBV18 with TRBJ2-7; the match to TRBD1 covers 9 bases. The CDR3 runs 13 residues. The V segment lost 6 bases and the J segment 4 bases; nucleotides outside the gene matches: 4. Germline V CDR1 and CDR2: KGHSH, LQKENI. The CDR3 DNA reads TGTGCCAGCTCCGAGGGACAGGGTTACGAGCAGTACTTC. It codes for CASSEGQGYEQYF.

The gene calls are TRBV5-1 and TRBJ2-7, with 15 bases that match TRBD2. CDR3 length: 19 amino acids. The germline CDR1 and CDR2 sequences are SGHRS and YFSETQ. Unmatched junction bases numbered 14, after V lost 4 bases and J lost 3 bases. The CDR3 loop is CASSMGLAGGNYLHYEQYF. The CDR3 DNA sequence: TGCGCCAGCAGCATGGGACTAGCGGGAGGTAATTACCTCCACTACGAGCAGTACTTC.